The 9 T cell receptor beta chains listed next were all sequenced from one sample in a study of cytomegalovirus exposure and HLA in healthy donors. PCR primers comprised 60 Vbeta and 13 Jbeta primers. Sequencing was performed with immunoSEQ multiplex PCR; in TCRdb, only in-frame clones are kept and a portion is missing. This sample has 250,000 to 350,000 clones; roughly 90% occur once, and the top ten carry about 4%. The sequencing sample was made of PBMCs. These receptor sequences come from a man aged 35 to 55 in good health and CMV-seropositive.

V gene TRBV19 combines with J gene TRBJ2-2, with 9 bases matching TRBD1. Trimming took 5 bases from V and 6 from J; bases not matched to a gene: 10. This CDR3 is built from 16 residues. CDR1 LNHDA and CDR2 SQIVND come from the germline V gene (reference sequence). CDR3 loop: CASSPGTGIDPGELFF. DNA of the CDR3: TGTGCCAGTAGTCCCGGGACAGGGATAGATCCCGGGGAGCTGTTTTTT. The whole variable domain, remainder taken from reference TRBV19 and TRBJ2-2, is DGGITQSPKYLFRKEGQNVTLSCEQNLNHDAMYWYRQDPGQGLRLIYYSQIVNDFQKGDIAEGYSVSREKKESFPLTVTSAQKNPTAFYLCASSPGTGIDPGELFFGEGSRLTVL.

This chain uses TRBV7-9 with TRBJ2-7; TRBD1 aligns across 8 bases. This CDR3 is 18 amino acids long. Germline-derived CDR1 and CDR2 are SEHNR and FQNEAQ (reference sequence). V was clipped by 1 base and J by 2 bases; unmatched bases: 13. CDR3 nucleotides: TGTGCCAGCAGCTTAGATCCTACCCTTACAGGGGGACCCTACGAGCAGTACTTC. Protein sequence: CASSLDPTLTGGPYEQYF.

The rearrangement uses TRBV6-1 and TRBJ1-2; 9 bases match TRBD1. The CDR3 runs 15 residues. V shed 3 bases, J shed 4 bases, and the junction held 6 bases outside the gene matches. Germline V gene data show CDR1 as MNHNS and CDR2 as SASEGT. The CDR3 nucleotides read TGTGCCAGCAGTGAGAGGACAGGGGATATCTATGGCTACACCTTC. It encodes CASSERTGDIYGYTF.

This clone was observed a few times. V usage is TRBV10-3 and J usage is TRBJ2-3; 10 positions agree with TRBD2. Germline CDR1 and CDR2: ENHRY and SYGVKD. J gave up 1 base and V 0 bases, and 1 base lay outside the gene matches. The CDR3 is 16 residues long. Here the CDR3 reads CAISESLAGRTDTQYF. The CDR3 DNA reads TGTGCCATCAGTGAGTCACTAGCGGGACGCACAGATACGCAGTATTTT.

The chain joins TRBV7-6 to TRBJ1-4, with TRBD1 matching over 9 bases. From germline, CDR1 is SGHVS and CDR2 FNYEAQ. V was pared by 4 bases and J by 5 bases, with 2 bases of the junction left unmatched. This CDR3 is 14 amino acids long. CDR3 amino acids: CASSSGTGNEKLFF. The CDR3, as DNA: TGTGCCAGCAGCTCCGGGACAGGGAATGAAAAACTGTTTTTT.

A word on this clone: The CDR3 ends on some other residue instead of the conserved phenylalanine or tryptophan, so this is likely a read error. The J gene is TRBJ2-3, the V gene TRBV7-3; TRBD2 agrees at 7 bases. V gave up 5 bases and J gave up 2 bases; unmatched junction bases: 7. Germline V gives CDR1 SGHTA, CDR2 FQGTGA. The length of the CDR3 is 15 residues. DNA of the CDR3: TGTGCCAGCAGCGACGCGGGAGAACCCACAGATACGCAGTATTCT. It specifies CASSDAGEPTDTQYS.

The chain is built from TRBV7-9 and TRBJ2-2; 9 nucleotides match TRBD2. The germline V gene has CDR1 SEHNR and CDR2 FQNEAQ (reference sequence). CDR3 length: 19 amino acids. Trimming cost V 2 bases and J 0 bases; bases outside gene matches: 10. This CDR3 reads CASSLNLRLAEPNTGELFF. DNA for the CDR3: TGTGCCAGCAGCTTAAATTTAAGACTAGCGGAGCCGAACACCGGGGAGCTGTTTTTT.

The chain links TRBV7-2 to TRBJ1-3, with TRBD1 matching over 10 bases. J lost 8 bases, V lost 3 bases, and 4 bases had no gene match. Per germline, CDR1 SGHTA and CDR2 FQGNSA. The CDR3 extends over 14 amino acids. CDR3 sequence (DNA): TGTGCCAGCAGCTTGGGGACAGGGGCGTACACCATATATTTT. It encodes CASSLGTGAYTIYF.

J is TRBJ1-4 and V is TRBV4-2; no firm D call. Trimming removed 0 bases from V and 7 bases from J, with 12 bases in between. The CDR3 length is 15 residues. CDR1 LGHNA and CDR2 YNFKEQ come from the germline V gene. CDR3 amino acids: CASSQDEGKGEKLFF. The CDR3 bases are TGTGCCAGCAGCCAAGATGAGGGAAAGGGTGAAAAACTGTTTTTT.